One sample yielded the 12 T cell receptor beta chains listed below, sequenced in a study of CD8+ T cells in alopecia areata. Investigators isolated RNA and reverse transcribed it into cDNA to act as the sequencing template. Method: immunoSEQ multiplex PCR; TCRdb's copy keeps in-frame clones and lacks some. The table has 110,000 or so clones, 45% to 70% seen once. Material for sequencing was CD8+ T cells sorted from blood. Receptors originate from a human donor in good health.

The V and J genes are TRBV5-6 and TRBJ1-2; D is undetermined. This CDR3 has 14 amino acids. Trimming took 0 bases from V and 4 from J, leaving 10 bases between them. Germline CDR1 reads SGHDT; CDR2 reads YYEEEE. The CDR3 here is CASSLAVGAYGYTF. DNA for the CDR3: TGTGCCAGCAGCTTGGCAGTTGGTGCCTATGGCTACACCTTC.

The V and J genes are TRBV18 and TRBJ2-5; the match to TRBD1 covers 7 bases. Germline lookup yields CDR1 KGHSH and CDR2 LQKENI. V gave up 4 bases and J gave up 2 bases; unmatched junction bases: 7. The CDR3 spans 15 residues. The CDR3 sequence: CASSHLGTAQETQYF. In DNA form, the CDR3 reads TGTGCCAGCTCACACCTTGGGACAGCTCAAGAGACCCAGTACTTC.

J is TRBJ1-2 and V is TRBV5-6; a weak D match, TRBD1 (5 bases). The germline V gene encodes CDR1 SGHDT and CDR2 YYEEEE. The CDR3 contains 14 residues. V was cut by 1 base and J by 3 bases, with 10 bases left in between. The CDR3 loop is CASSLNQGHYGYTF. For the CDR3, the DNA is TGTGCCAGCAGCTTGAACCAGGGCCACTATGGCTACACCTTC.

This chain connects TRBV13 to TRBJ2-7; perhaps TRBD1 as D (6 bases). Germline CDR1 PRHDT, CDR2 FYEKMQ (reference sequence). Trimming stripped 5 bases from V and 3 bases from J, with 14 bases between. This CDR3 comprises 14 residues. In DNA, the CDR3 is TGTGCCAGCAGCGGGGGCTCCGTCGGCTACGAGCAGTACTTC. Protein product: CASSGGSVGYEQYF.

The chain couples TRBV2 to TRBJ2-3; 11 bases fit TRBD2. Germline V CDR1 and CDR2: SNHLY, FYNNEI. Trimming at V came to 9 bases and at J to 0 bases, leaving 11 bases not matched to a gene. CDR3 size: 17 residues. In DNA form, the CDR3 reads TGTGCCAGTAGTCCGGGACTAGCGGCCTCTAGCACAGATACGCAGTATTTT. Amino acids: CASSPGLAASSTDTQYF.

The chain joins TRBV27 to TRBJ1-4, with unresolved D. The CDR3 length is 12 residues. Germline lookup yields CDR1 MNHEY and CDR2 SMNVEV (reference sequence). V lost 5 bases to trimming and J lost 8 bases, with 9 bases between them. Here the CDR3 DNA reads TGTGCCAGCAGTACAAACAGAGAAAAACTGTTTTTT. Translating gives CASSTNREKLFF.

This clone has a handful of counts. The chain's CDR3 is CASSLGAGGYNEQFF. The CDR3 DNA reads TGTGCCAGCAGTTTAGGAGCAGGGGGCTACAATGAGCAGTTCTTC. V gene TRBV27 combines with J gene TRBJ2-1; 7 bases are shared with TRBD1. V lost 2 bases to trimming and J lost 3 bases; unmatched junction nucleotides: 4. CDR3 length: 15 amino acids. From germline, CDR1 is MNHEY and CDR2 SMNVEV (reference sequence).

This chain joins TRBV5-1 and TRBJ2-6; weak D call: TRBD1 (6 bases). This CDR3 is built from 19 residues. The germline V gene has CDR1 SGHRS and CDR2 YFSETQ. Trimming took 5 bases from V and 0 from J, leaving 21 bases between them. As DNA, the CDR3 is TGCGCCAGCAGACTTTTAATCCGGGACACCACCTCTGGGGCCAACGTCCTGACTTTC. This codes for CASRLLIRDTTSGANVLTF.

This chain joins TRBV9 and TRBJ2-2; 8 positions match TRBD2. CDR3 length equals 18 residues. Trimming removed 3 bases from V and 0 bases from J; junction bases left unmatched: 10. Germline values: CDR1 SGDLS, CDR2 YYNGEE. The CDR3 coding sequence is TGTGCCAGCAGCGACCCCCTTGCGGGGGGAGCGAACACCGGGGAGCTGTTTTTT. This codes for CASSDPLAGGANTGELFF. Variable domain in full (rest from reference TRBV9 and TRBJ2-2): DSGVTQTPKHLITATGQRVTLRCSPRSGDLSVYWYQQSLDQGLQFLIQYYNGEERAKGNILERFSAQQFPDLHSELNLSSLELGDSALYFCASSDPLAGGANTGELFFGEGSRLTVL.

The V gene is TRBV5-4, the J gene TRBJ2-5; TRBD2 agrees at 8 bases. V was pared by 0 bases and J by 5 bases, with 6 bases of the junction left unmatched. The length of the CDR3 is 15 residues. CDR1 and CDR2 (germline): SGHNT, YYREEE (reference sequence). The CDR3, as DNA: TGTGCCAGCAGCTTGGAGGGACTAGTCCTGGAGACCCAGTACTTC. Its translation is CASSLEGLVLETQYF.

This chain's CDR3 is CASSDFYWGYSGANVLTF. CDR3 nucleotide sequence: TGTGCCAGTAGTGATTTCTATTGGGGATACTCTGGGGCCAACGTCCTGACTTTC. This sequence joins TRBV19 and TRBJ2-6, with D hard to call. Per the germline V gene, CDR1 is LNHDA and CDR2 is SQIVND (reference sequence). CDR3 length equals 18 residues. V was trimmed by 5 bases and J by 0 bases, leaving 17 bases between them.

The chain links TRBV4-3 to TRBJ1-2, with D uncertain. This CDR3 is 15 amino acids long. In germline, CDR1 is LGHNA, CDR2 YSLEER. V was pared by 0 bases and J by 3 bases, with 11 bases between. The CDR3 DNA sequence: TGCGCCAGCAGCCAAGAAAGCGGAATCGACTATGGCTACACCTTC. Translation gives CASSQESGIDYGYTF.